This T cell receptor beta chain was recovered during a study of shared clonotypes between healthy human individuals. Sequencing was performed with immunoSEQ multiplex PCR; in TCRdb, only in-frame clones are kept and a portion is missing. Of under 850,000 clones listed, 90% to 95% are singletons. Only CD45RO-negative cells positively selected for CCR7 counted as naive CD8 cells, so terminally differentiated effector memory CD45RA+ cells were excluded. Germline CDR1 is SGDLS and CDR2 is YYNGEE. This CDR3 has 14 residues. Trimming stripped 5 bases from V and 8 bases from J, with 17 bases between. This sequence was found in a man aged 30 to 45 in good health. The rearrangement links TRBV9 to TRBJ2-1; D is possibly TRBD2 (6 bases). Material: naive CD8+ T cells sorted from blood. Here the CDR3 reads CASSPGGRIDEQFF. The CDR3 DNA follows: TGTGCCAGCAGTCCCGGAGGGAGAATCGATGAGCAGTTCTTC.